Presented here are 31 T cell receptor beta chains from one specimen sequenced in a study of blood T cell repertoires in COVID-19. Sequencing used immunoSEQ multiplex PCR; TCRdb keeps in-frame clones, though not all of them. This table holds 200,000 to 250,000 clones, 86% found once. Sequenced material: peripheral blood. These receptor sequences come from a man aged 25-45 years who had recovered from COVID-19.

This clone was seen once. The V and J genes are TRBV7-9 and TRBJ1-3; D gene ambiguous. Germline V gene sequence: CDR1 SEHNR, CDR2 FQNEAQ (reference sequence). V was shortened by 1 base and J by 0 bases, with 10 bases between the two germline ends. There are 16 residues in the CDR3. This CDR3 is CASSLDGRGSGNTIYF. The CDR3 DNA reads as TGTGCCAGCAGCTTAGACGGACGGGGCTCTGGAAACACCATATATTTT.

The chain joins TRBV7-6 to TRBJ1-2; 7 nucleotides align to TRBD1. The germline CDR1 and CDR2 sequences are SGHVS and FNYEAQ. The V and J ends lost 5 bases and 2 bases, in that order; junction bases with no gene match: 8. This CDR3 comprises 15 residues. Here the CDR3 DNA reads TGTGCCAGCAGCCCCCGTGAGGGGGCGAACTATGGCTACACCTTC. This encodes CASSPREGANYGYTF.

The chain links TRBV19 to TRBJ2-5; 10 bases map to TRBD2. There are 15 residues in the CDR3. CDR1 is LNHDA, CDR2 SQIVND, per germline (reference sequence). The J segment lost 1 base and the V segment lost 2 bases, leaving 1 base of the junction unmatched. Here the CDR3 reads CASSILAGVQETQYF. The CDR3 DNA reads TGTGCCAGTAGTATACTAGCGGGGGTCCAAGAGACCCAGTACTTC.

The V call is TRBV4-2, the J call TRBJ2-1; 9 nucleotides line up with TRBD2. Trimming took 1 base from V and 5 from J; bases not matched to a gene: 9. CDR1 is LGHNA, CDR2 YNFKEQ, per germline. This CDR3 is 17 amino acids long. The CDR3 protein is CASSQAVRASGDNEQFF. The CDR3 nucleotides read TGTGCCAGCAGCCAAGCGGTTCGGGCTAGCGGGGACAATGAGCAGTTCTTC.

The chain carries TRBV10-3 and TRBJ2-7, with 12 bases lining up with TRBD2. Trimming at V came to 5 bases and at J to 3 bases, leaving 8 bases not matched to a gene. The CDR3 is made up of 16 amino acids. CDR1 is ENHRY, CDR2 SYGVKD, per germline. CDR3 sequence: CAISWPSGGVGYEQYF. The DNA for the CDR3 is TGTGCCATCAGTTGGCCTAGCGGGGGGGTTGGCTACGAGCAGTACTTC.

The CDR3 sequence: CASSYTGERTGNTIYF. The CDR3 DNA follows: TGTGCCAGCAGTTATACAGGGGAAAGGACTGGAAACACCATATATTTT. V is TRBV2 and J is TRBJ1-3, with TRBD1 matching 7 bases. The CDR3 is made up of 16 amino acids. CDR1 is SNHLY and CDR2 is FYNNEI in the germline V gene. The J segment lost 2 bases and the V segment lost 5 bases, leaving 9 bases of the junction unmatched.

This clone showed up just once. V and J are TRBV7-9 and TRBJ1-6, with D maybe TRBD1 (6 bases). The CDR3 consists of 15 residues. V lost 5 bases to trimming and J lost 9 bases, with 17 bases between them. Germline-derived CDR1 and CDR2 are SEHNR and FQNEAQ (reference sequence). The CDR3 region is CASSARQDPTSPLHF. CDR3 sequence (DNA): TGTGCCAGCAGCGCAAGACAGGACCCAACTTCACCCCTCCACTTT.

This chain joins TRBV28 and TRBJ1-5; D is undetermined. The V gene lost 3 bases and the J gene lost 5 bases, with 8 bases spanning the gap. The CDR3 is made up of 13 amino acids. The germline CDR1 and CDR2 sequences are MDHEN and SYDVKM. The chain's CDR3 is CASSFSRDQPQHF. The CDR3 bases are TGTGCCAGCAGTTTCTCGAGGGATCAGCCCCAGCATTTT.

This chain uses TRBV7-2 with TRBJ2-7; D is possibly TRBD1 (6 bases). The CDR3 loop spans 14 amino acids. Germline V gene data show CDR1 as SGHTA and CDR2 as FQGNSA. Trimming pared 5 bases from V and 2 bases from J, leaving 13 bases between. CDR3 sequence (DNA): TGTGCCAGCAGCCCCTACAGGGCCCCCTACGAGCAGTACTTC. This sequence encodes CASSPYRAPYEQYF.

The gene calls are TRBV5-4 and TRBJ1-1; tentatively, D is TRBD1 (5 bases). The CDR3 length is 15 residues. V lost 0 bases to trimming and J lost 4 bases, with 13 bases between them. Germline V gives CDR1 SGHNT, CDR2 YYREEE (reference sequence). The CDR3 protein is CASSLEAGITTEAFF. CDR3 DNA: TGTGCCAGCAGCTTGGAGGCAGGGATTACCACTGAAGCTTTCTTT.

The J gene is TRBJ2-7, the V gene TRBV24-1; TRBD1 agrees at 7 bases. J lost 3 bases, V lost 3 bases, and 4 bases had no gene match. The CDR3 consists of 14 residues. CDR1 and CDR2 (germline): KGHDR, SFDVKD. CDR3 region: CATSDPGQSYEQYF. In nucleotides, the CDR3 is TGTGCCACCAGTGATCCGGGACAGAGCTACGAGCAGTACTTC.

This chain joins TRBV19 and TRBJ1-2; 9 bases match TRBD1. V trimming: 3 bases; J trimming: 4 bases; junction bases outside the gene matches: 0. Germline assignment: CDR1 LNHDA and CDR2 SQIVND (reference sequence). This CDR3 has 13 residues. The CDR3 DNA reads TGTGCCAGTAGTATGGACAGGGGCTATGGCTACACCTTC. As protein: CASSMDRGYGYTF.

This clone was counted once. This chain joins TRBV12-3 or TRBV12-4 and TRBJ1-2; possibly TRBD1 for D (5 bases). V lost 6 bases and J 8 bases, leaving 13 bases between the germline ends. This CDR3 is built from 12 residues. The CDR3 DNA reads TGTGCCAGCAGGGGAAAGGGGCGGGGCTACACCTTC. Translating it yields CASRGKGRGYTF.

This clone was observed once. The CDR3 loop reads CASSGRTGGLTGELFF. The DNA for the CDR3 is TGTGCCAGCAGCGGCCGGACAGGGGGCCTCACCGGGGAGCTGTTTTTT. The rearrangement links TRBV11-3 to TRBJ2-2; 11 bases line up with TRBD1. The CDR3 is 16 amino acids. Germline CDR1 and CDR2: SGHNT and YENEEA. The ends lost 5 bases at V and 4 bases at J; junction bases unmatched: 6.

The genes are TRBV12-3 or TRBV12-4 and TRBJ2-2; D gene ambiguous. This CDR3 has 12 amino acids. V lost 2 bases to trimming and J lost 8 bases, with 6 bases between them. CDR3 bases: TGTGCCAGCAGTTTAACGACAGGGGAGCTGTTTTTT. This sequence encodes CASSLTTGELFF.

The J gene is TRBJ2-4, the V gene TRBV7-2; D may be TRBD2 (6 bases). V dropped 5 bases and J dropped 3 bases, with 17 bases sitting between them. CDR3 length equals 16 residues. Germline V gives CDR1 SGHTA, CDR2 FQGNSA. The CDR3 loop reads CASSPRRGLGKNIQYF. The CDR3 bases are TGTGCCAGCAGCCCTCGGCGGGGCCTCGGCAAAAACATTCAGTACTTC.

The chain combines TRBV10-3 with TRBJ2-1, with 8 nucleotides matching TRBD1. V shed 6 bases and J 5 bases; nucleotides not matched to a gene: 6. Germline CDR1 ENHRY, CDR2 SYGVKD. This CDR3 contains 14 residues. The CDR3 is CAIRGGQVHNEQFF. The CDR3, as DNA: TGTGCCATCAGGGGGGGACAGGTGCACAATGAGCAGTTCTTC.

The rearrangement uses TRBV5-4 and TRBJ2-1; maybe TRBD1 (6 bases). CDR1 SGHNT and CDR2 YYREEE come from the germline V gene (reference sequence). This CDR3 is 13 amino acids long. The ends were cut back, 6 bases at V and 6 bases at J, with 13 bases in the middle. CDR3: CASIQQGSNEQFF. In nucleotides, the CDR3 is TGTGCCAGCATCCAGCAGGGGAGCAATGAGCAGTTCTTC.

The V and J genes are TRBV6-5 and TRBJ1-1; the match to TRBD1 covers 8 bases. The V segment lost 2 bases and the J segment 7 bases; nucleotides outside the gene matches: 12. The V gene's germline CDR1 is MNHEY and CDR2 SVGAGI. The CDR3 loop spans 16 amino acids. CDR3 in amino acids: CASSYGPGQETIEAFF. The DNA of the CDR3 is TGTGCCAGCAGTTACGGGCCGGGACAGGAAACCATTGAAGCTTTCTTT.

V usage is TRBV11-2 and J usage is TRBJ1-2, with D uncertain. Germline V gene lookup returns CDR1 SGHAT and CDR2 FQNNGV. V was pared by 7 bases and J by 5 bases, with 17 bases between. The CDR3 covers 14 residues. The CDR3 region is CASTRRTETYGYTF. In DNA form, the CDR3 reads TGTGCCAGCACGCGTCGTACAGAAACTTATGGCTACACCTTC. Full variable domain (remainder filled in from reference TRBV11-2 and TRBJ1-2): EAGVAQSPRYKIIEKRQSVAFWCNPISGHATLYWYQQILGQGPKLLIQFQNNGVVDDSQLPKDRFSAERLKGVDSTLKIQPAKLEDSAVYLCASTRRTETYGYTFGSGTRLTVV.

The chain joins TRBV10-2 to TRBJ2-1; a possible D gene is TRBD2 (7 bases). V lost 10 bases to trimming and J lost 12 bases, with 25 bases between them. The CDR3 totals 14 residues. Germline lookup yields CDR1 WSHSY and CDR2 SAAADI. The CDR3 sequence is CATQTPGGPQGQFF. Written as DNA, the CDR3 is TGCGCCACCCAAACCCCGGGGGGCCCGCAAGGGCAGTTCTTC.

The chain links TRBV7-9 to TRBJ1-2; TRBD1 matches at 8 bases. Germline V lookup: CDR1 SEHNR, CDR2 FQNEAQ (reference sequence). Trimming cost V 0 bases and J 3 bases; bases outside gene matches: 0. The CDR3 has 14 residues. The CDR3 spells CASSLADRDYGYTF. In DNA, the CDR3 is TGTGCCAGCAGCTTAGCGGACAGGGACTATGGCTACACCTTC.

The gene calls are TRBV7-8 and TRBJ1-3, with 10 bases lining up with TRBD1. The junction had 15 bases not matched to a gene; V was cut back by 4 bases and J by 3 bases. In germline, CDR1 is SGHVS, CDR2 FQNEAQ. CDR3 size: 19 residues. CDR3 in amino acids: CASSSRQGAQFVVGNTIYF. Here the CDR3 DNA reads TGTGCCAGCAGCTCGCGACAGGGGGCCCAATTTGTCGTTGGAAACACCATATATTTT.

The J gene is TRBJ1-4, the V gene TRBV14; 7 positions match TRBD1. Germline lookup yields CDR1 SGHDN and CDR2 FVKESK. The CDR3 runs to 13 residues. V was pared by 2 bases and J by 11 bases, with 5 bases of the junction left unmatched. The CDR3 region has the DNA TGTGCCAGCAGCCAACCCCAGACAGGGAAACTGTTTTTT. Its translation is CASSQPQTGKLFF.

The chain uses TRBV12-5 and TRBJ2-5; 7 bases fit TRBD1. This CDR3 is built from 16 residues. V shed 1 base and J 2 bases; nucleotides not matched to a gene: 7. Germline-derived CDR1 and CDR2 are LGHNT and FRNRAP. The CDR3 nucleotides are TGTGCTAGTGGTTTGGGAGGGACAGCCATTCAAGAGACCCAGTACTTC. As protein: CASGLGGTAIQETQYF.

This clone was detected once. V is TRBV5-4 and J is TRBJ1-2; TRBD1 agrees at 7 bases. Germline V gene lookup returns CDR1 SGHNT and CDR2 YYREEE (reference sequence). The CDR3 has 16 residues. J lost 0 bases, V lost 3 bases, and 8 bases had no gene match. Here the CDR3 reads CASSSFRDRSNYGYTF. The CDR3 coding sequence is TGTGCCAGCAGCTCATTTCGGGACAGATCTAACTATGGCTACACCTTC.

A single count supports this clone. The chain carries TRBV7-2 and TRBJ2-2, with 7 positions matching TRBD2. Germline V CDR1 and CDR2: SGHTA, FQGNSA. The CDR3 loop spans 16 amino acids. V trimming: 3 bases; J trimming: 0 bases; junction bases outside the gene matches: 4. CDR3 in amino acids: CASSFLAASNTGELFF. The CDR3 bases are TGTGCCAGCAGCTTTCTAGCGGCCTCGAACACCGGGGAGCTGTTTTTT.

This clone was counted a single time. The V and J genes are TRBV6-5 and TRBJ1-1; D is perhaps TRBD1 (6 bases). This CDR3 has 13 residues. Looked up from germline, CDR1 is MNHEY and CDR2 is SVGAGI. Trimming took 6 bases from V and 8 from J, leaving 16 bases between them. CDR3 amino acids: CASRYREAHEAFF. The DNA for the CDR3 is TGTGCCAGCAGATACAGGGAGGCCCACGAAGCTTTCTTT.

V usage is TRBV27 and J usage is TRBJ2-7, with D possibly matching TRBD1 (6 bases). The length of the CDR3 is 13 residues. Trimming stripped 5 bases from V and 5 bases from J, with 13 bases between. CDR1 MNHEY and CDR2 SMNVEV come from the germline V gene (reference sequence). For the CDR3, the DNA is TGTGCCAGCAGTCCCAACACAGGGAACGAGCAGTACTTC. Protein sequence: CASSPNTGNEQYF.

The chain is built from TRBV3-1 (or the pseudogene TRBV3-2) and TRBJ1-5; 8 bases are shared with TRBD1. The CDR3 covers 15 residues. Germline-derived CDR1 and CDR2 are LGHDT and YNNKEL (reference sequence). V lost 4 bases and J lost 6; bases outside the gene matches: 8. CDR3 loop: CASSPLTGVGQPQHF. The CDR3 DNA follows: TGTGCCAGCAGCCCCCTGACAGGGGTAGGTCAGCCCCAGCATTTT.

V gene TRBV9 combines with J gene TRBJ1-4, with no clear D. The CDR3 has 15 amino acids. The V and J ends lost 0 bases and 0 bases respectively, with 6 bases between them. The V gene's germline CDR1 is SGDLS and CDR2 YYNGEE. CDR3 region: CASSVGAATNEKLFF. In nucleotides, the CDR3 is TGTGCCAGCAGCGTAGGGGCCGCAACTAATGAAAAACTGTTTTTT. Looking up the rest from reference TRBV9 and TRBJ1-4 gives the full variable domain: DSGVTQTPKHLITATGQRVTLRCSPRSGDLSVYWYQQSLDQGLQFLIQYYNGEERAKGNILERFSAQQFPDLHSELNLSSLELGDSALYFCASSVGAATNEKLFFGSGTQLSVL.